This T cell receptor beta chain was observed in a study of cytotoxic CD8 clonotypes in ibrutinib-treated CLL. Turning to the study itself: There were, on average, approximately 260,000 productive templates and over 80,000 productive rearrangements per sample. Findings and caveats of the study: Treatment left the uncommon public clonotypes either contracted or stable in frequency.

The method was immunoSEQ multiplex PCR; TCRdb's version includes in-frame clones alone and lacks a portion of them. The data show about 49,000 clones, roughly two thirds seen once. As to this clone: Its antigen is unidentified.

Genomic DNA (roughly 1.9 micrograms) was obtained from cryopreserved PBMCs for construction of TCR beta libraries. The clonotype was recovered from a human donor with chronic lymphocytic leukemia. Sample: PBMCs, taken after 12 months of ibrutinib treatment.

CDR3 DNA: TGTGCCAGCAGCTTAGAAACGGGAGACACCGGGGAGCTGTTTTTT. Encoded protein: CASSLETGDTGELFF. The chain couples TRBV11-3 to TRBJ2-2, with D perhaps TRBD2 (6 bases). Trimming cost V 0 bases and J 3 bases, with 8 bases left between them. Germline-derived CDR1 and CDR2 are SGHNT and YENEEA. CDR3 length: 15 residues.